This is a list of T cell receptor beta chains from one sample in a study of vaccination effects on CD4 cells after COVID-19. TCRdb's table, derived via immunoSEQ multiplex PCR, lists solely in-frame clones and lacks some. The sample yields 30,000 to 45,000 clones, around 73% seen once. These receptors are not linked to any known antigen. The sample in question was CD4+ T cells from PBMCs cultured with HCoV-NL63 spike peptides, obtained before COVID-19 vaccination. Receptors were obtained from a human donor who had a prior SARS-CoV-2 infection. Both conserved end residues are part of each CDR3. The D gene is left open where the match is weak. Rows give clone size only sometimes, using once, few, many, or a class for an expanded clone.

D gene	clone size	V gene	J gene	CDR3 protein	CDR3 DNA
TRBD1	NA	TRBV5-4	TRBJ2-2	CASSLWFRTGPSGELFF	TGTGCCAGCAGCTTGTGGTTCCGGACAGGGCCCTCCGGGGAGCTGTTTTTT
NA	NA	TRBV2	TRBJ2-1	CASSERVPSSNEQFF	TGTGCCAGCAGTGAACGGGTTCCGTCCTCCAATGAGCAGTTCTTC
NA	NA	TRBV5-1	TRBJ1-2	CASSAGNVGSLGYGYTF	TGCGCCAGCAGCGCCGGGAATGTGGGCTCTCTAGGCTATGGCTACACCTTC
TRBD2	NA	TRBV7-3	TRBJ2-3	CASSYTPGTGGDTQYF	TGTGCCAGCAGCTATACTCCCGGGACGGGGGGAGATACGCAGTATTTT
NA	NA	TRBV11-3	TRBJ2-5	CASSLGRRQETQYF	TGTGCCAGCAGCTTAGGTCGCAGGCAAGAGACCCAGTACTTC
NA	NA	TRBV21-1	TRBJ2-4	CASSTGRREFFKNIQYF	TGTGCCAGCAGCACTGGTAGGAGGGAATTTTTCAAAAACATTCAGTACTTC
NA	NA	TRBV5-6	TRBJ2-6	CASSLPGRSGANVLTF	TGTGCCAGCAGCTTGCCCGGACGGTCTGGGGCCAACGTCCTGACTTTC
NA	NA	TRBV11-1	TRBJ2-1	CASSFRAGVGNEQFF	TGTGCCAGCAGCTTCAGGGCTGGGGTTGGCAATGAGCAGTTCTTC
NA	NA	TRBV25-1	TRBJ2-4	CASRAPVENIQYF	TGTGCCAGCAGAGCTCCGGTCGAAAACATTCAGTACTTC
NA	few	TRBV6-6	TRBJ2-7	CASRFGGSDYEQYF	TGTGCCAGCAGGTTCGGCGGCAGTGACTACGAGCAGTACTTC
NA	NA	TRBV9	TRBJ2-5	CASSVDQGSGETQYF	TGTGCCAGCAGCGTAGACCAGGGGTCAGGAGAGACCCAGTACTTC
TRBD1	once	TRBV7-8	TRBJ2-7	CASSLRRQGNSYEQYF	TGTGCCAGCAGCCTTAGGAGACAGGGGAACTCCTACGAGCAGTACTTC
NA	NA	TRBV10-2	TRBJ2-5	CASTGGNLLETQYF	TGCGCCAGCACTGGGGGTAATCTCCTCGAGACCCAGTACTTC
NA	NA	TRBV10-3	TRBJ2-7	CAISVSYEQYF	TGTGCCATCAGTGTCTCCTACGAGCAGTACTTC
TRBD2	NA	TRBV5-1	TRBJ2-5	CASSLGKRGGFWGTQYF	TGCGCCAGCAGCTTGGGTAAGCGGGGGGGCTTTTGGGGGACCCAGTACTTC
NA	few	TRBV4-1	TRBJ1-1	CASSQKGAGNTEAFF	TGCGCCAGCAGCCAGAAAGGGGCCGGGAACACTGAAGCTTTCTTT
NA	NA	TRBV9	TRBJ2-5	CASSVGPGRYQETQYF	TGTGCCAGCAGCGTAGGGCCAGGCAGATACCAAGAGACCCAGTACTTC
TRBD2	NA	TRBV5-1	TRBJ2-7	CASSLSLAGAPREQYF	TGCGCCAGCAGCTTGTCGTTAGCGGGGGCCCCTCGCGAGCAGTACTTC
NA	NA	TRBV6-2/TRBV6-3	TRBJ1-1	CASSRTPRTEAFF	TGTGCCAGCAGTCGAACACCAAGGACTGAAGCTTTCTTT
NA	few	TRBV5-1	TRBJ1-4	CASSFGVGEKLFF	TGCGCCAGCAGTTTCGGGGTGGGTGAAAAACTGTTTTTT
TRBD2	NA	TRBV11-3	TRBJ2-1	CASSSQTSGDYNEQFF	TGTGCCAGCAGCTCTCAGACTAGCGGGGATTACAATGAGCAGTTCTTC
TRBD2	NA	TRBV6-5	TRBJ2-3	CASSQTSGGSPF	TGTGCCAGCAGTCAAACTAGCGGGGGATCCCCTTTT
TRBD1	NA	TRBV5-1	TRBJ1-4	CASSEGQGAANEKLFF	TGCGCCAGCAGCGAGGGACAGGGGGCGGCTAATGAAAAACTGTTTTTT
NA	NA	TRBV28	TRBJ2-3	CASSHPWGADTQYF	TGTGCCAGCAGCCACCCCTGGGGGGCAGATACGCAGTATTTT
NA	few	TRBV15	TRBJ1-1	CATSSQWGGRGSTEAFF	TGTGCCACCAGCAGCCAGTGGGGGGGTCGTGGGAGCACTGAAGCTTTCTTT
NA	NA	TRBV7-2	TRBJ1-5	CASSLGVNQPQHF	TGTGCCAGCAGCTTAGGGGTAAATCAGCCCCAGCATTTT
TRBD2	NA	TRBV18	TRBJ2-1	CASSLFQREGSSYNEQFF	TGTGCCAGCTCACTATTCCAAAGGGAGGGCAGCTCCTACAATGAGCAGTTCTTC
NA	NA	TRBV9	TRBJ1-2	CASSVDPLLGGYTF	TGTGCCAGCAGCGTAGATCCACTTTTAGGTGGCTACACCTTC
TRBD1	few	TRBV2	TRBJ2-2	CASSLEGQGFTGELFF	TGTGCCAGCAGTCTTGAGGGACAGGGCTTCACCGGGGAGCTGTTTTTT
NA	few	TRBV19	TRBJ2-7	CASRLQGSYEQYF	TGTGCCAGCAGGCTCCAGGGGTCCTACGAGCAGTACTTC
TRBD2	NA	TRBV7-2	TRBJ2-3	CASSLAAAGGPKDTQYF	TGTGCCAGCAGCTTAGCGGCGGCGGGGGGGCCTAAAGATACGCAGTATTTT
TRBD2	NA	TRBV6-5	TRBJ2-7	CASSLGLADSYEQYF	TGTGCCAGCAGTTTGGGACTAGCGGACTCCTACGAGCAGTACTTC
TRBD1	NA	TRBV5-1	TRBJ2-3	CASSSPAGGRSDTQYF	TGCGCCAGCAGCTCCCCGGCAGGGGGCAGATCAGATACGCAGTATTTT
TRBD1	NA	TRBV27	TRBJ1-2	CASSRQGSSYGYTF	TGTGCCAGCAGTCGACAGGGTTCGAGCTATGGCTACACCTTC
TRBD2	NA	TRBV18	TRBJ2-7	CASSQTSGSSYEQYF	TGTGCCAGCTCCCAGACTAGCGGAAGCTCCTACGAGCAGTACTTC
NA	few	TRBV6-6	TRBJ1-6	CASSTGRLNSPLHF	TGTGCCAGCAGTACAGGACGGCTTAATTCACCCCTCCACTTT
TRBD2	few	TRBV5-1	TRBJ2-7	CASSPTQGLAGPQYF	TGCGCCAGCAGCCCAACACAGGGACTAGCGGGACCTCAGTACTTC